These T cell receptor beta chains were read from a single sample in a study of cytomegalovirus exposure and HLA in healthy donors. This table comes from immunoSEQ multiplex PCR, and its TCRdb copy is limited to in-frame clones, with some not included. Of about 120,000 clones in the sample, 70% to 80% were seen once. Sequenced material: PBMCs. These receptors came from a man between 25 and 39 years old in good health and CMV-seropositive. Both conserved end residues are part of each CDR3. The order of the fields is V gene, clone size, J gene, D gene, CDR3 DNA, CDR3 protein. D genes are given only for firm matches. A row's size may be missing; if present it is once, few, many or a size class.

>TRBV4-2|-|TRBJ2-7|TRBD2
TGTGCCAGCAGCCAACCGCTAGCGGATTCCTACGAGCAGTACTTC
CASSQPLADSYEQYF
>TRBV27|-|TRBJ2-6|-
TGTGCCAGCGGATTGACACACAGGCCCTCTGGGGCCAACGTCCTGACTTTC
CASGLTHRPSGANVLTF
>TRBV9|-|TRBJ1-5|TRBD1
TGTGCCAGCAGCGAGGGGGCACTCTCAAGCAATCAGCCCCAGCATTTT
CASSEGALSSNQPQHF
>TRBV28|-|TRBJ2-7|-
TGTGCCAGCAGTTTATTAGGCGGGAATCCAACCTACGAGCAGTACTTC
CASSLLGGNPTYEQYF
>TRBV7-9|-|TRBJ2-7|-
TGTTCCAGCAGCTCCGGCCTCGGGTCACTCCCCTACGAGCAGTACTTC
CSSSSGLGSLPYEQYF
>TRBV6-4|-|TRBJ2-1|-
TGTGCCAGCAGTCCCGGGCGGGACCCCAATGAGCAGTTCTTC
CASSPGRDPNEQFF
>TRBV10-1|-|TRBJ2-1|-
TGCGCCAACGATACGGACAGCCATTTTCACAATGAGCAGTTCTTC
CANDTDSHFHNEQFF
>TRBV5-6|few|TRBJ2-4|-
TGTGCCAGCAGCTTGGATCGGACAGGGACTAATTGGTACTTC
CASSLDRTGTNWYF
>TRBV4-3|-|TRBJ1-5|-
TGCGCCAGCAGCCAAGATTCGACCCTCGGGGCCCAGCATTTT
CASSQDSTLGAQHF
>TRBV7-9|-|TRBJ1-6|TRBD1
TGTGCCAGCAGCTTTTCGACAGGGGGTAATTCACCCCTCCACTTT
CASSFSTGGNSPLHF
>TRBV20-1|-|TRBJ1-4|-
TGCAGTGCTGTGGCCTTTGAAAAACTGTTTTTT
CSAVAFEKLFF
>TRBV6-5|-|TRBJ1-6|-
TGTGCCAGCAGTTCCTCCGCGTATAATTCACCCCTCCACTTT
CASSSSAYNSPLHF
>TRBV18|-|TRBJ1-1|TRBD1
TGTGCCAGCTCACCCAACAGGGGGCGAAGGAACACTGAAGCTTTCTTT
CASSPNRGRRNTEAFF
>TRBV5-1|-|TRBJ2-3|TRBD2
TGCGCCAGCAGCTTGGCTAGCGGGGGCAGCACAGATACGCAGTATTTT
CASSLASGGSTDTQYF
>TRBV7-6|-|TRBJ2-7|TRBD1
TGTGCCAGCAGCTGGACTGACAGGGATTCCTACGAGCAGTACTTC
CASSWTDRDSYEQYF
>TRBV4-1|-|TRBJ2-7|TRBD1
TGCGCCAGCATGACAACCATTGCGGGACAGGGTAACGAGCAGTACTTC
CASMTTIAGQGNEQYF
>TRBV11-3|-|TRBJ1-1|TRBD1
TGTGCCAGCAGTATCGACAGGGGGAGCACTGAAGCTTTCTTT
CASSIDRGSTEAFF
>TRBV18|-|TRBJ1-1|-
TGTGCCAGCTCACCGATCCGGGACAAGAACACTGAAGCTTTCTTT
CASSPIRDKNTEAFF
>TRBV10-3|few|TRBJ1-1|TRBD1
TGTGCCATCAGTGAAGACAGGGGATCTGAAGCTTTCTTT
CAISEDRGSEAFF
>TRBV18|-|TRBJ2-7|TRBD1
TGTGCCAGCTCACCCAGGACAGGGACTTACGAGCAGTACTTC
CASSPRTGTYEQYF
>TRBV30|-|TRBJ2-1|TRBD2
TGTGCCTGGAGTACGTCTAGCGGGGGTAATGAGCAGTTCTTC
CAWSTSSGGNEQFF
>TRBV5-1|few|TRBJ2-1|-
TGCGCCAGCAGCTGGGGAGCGGACAGCTCCTACAATGAGCAGTTCTTC
CASSWGADSSYNEQFF